This TCR beta chain was found in a study of cytotoxic CD8 clonotypes in ibrutinib-treated CLL. Turning to the study itself: Patients: more than 10 relapsed/refractory, roughly 15 treatment-naive, some 18 IGHV unmutated. Patients attained some 25 partial and 2 complete responses; at median around 63 months, around 15 remained remitted while roughly 12 progressed. The study recorded mean values of around 250,000 productive templates and tens of thousands of productive rearrangements per sample. Overall study results and limits: Under therapy, public clonotypes either contracted or stayed stable, and they were uncommon.

Repertoires were generated with immunoSEQ multiplex PCR, while TCRdb's copy carries only in-frame clones and drops some. The profile shows about 92,000 clones, about 74% of them singletons. In regard to this clone: Its antigen is not known.

The receptor's source is a human donor with chronic lymphocytic leukemia. Here the sequenced sample was PBMCs, taken after 24 months of ibrutinib treatment.

The CDR3 protein is CASSPTENTEAFF. CDR3 bases: TGTGCCAGCAGCCCGACGGAGAACACTGAAGCTTTCTTT. V gene TRBV6-1 combines with J gene TRBJ1-1, with D uncertain. Germline-derived CDR1 and CDR2 are MNHNS and SASEGT. The CDR3 is 13 amino acids. V gave up 6 bases and J gave up 1 base, with 9 bases separating them.